The sequence of this TCR beta chain was determined in a study of molecular identifiers for immune sequencing clone quantification. With listed TCR primers and previously described methods, bulk TCR libraries were prepared. TCRdb called the PCR reads again in MiXCR, with one record for every CDR3 protein. The sample lists some 65,000 distinct CDR3 sequences, around 18% occurring once. In this sample, this clonotype turned up many times. V gave up 1 base and J gave up 3 bases, with 9 bases separating them. This CDR3 has 14 amino acids. The V gene's germline CDR1 is SGHTA and CDR2 FQGNSA. Source material for naive CD8 libraries was roughly 20,000 to 1,100,000 sorted cells, with 10%, 30% or 50% RNA. A CD8+CD4-CCR7+CD45RA+ phenotype served as the sorting definition for naive CD8 T cells.

Sequenced input: naive CD8+ T cells from blood, with Jurkat cell RNA spiked in. The subset here: FACS-sorted CD8+CD4-CCR7+CD45RA+ naive T cells. The receptor comes from a human donor in good health. Some libraries in this study had Jurkat cell RNA spiked in. The chain employs TRBV7-2 and TRBJ1-1; D unclear. Here the CDR3 reads CASSLVPWDTEAFF. The CDR3 DNA reads as TGTGCCAGCAGCTTAGTCCCGTGGGACACTGAAGCTTTCTTT.